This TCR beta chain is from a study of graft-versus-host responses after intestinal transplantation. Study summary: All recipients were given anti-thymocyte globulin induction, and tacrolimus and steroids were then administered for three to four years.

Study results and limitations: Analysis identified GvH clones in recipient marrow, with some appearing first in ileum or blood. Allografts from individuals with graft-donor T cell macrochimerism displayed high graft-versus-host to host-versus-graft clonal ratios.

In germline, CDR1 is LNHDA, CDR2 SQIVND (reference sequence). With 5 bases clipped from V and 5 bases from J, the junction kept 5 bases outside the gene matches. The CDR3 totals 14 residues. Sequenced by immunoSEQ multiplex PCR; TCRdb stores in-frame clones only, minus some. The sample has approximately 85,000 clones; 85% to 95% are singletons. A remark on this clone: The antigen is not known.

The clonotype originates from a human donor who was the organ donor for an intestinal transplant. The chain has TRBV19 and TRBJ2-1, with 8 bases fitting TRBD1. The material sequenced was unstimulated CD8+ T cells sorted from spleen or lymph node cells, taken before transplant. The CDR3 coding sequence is TGTGCCAGTAGTTGGCAGGGGGCAGACAATGAGCAGTTCTTC. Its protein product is CASSWQGADNEQFF.